The entry that follows covers one T cell receptor (beta chain) sequence. Antigen specificity is unknown. This entry comes from a study of T cell responses to AZD1222 COVID-19 vaccine. Background on the study: Recipients boosted at about 4 weeks or about 12 weeks are pooled.

Some clones are missing from TCRdb's copy, which holds only in-frame ones; the method was immunoSEQ multiplex PCR. The sample carries approximately 70,000 clones, around 85% recorded once. Whole-study findings and limits: Seropositive AZD1222 recipients at baseline numbered only 6 or 7. The study found vaccine-associated CD4 TCRs spanning spike, dominant at 160-218 and 743-854.

The CDR3 is 15 residues long. The germline V gene has CDR1 SGDLS and CDR2 YYNGEE. The germline V and J ends were trimmed by 4 bases and 0 bases, with 11 bases remaining between them. The gene calls are TRBV9 and TRBJ1-3; no clear D. The origin of this receptor is an adult in good health. This specimen consisted of peripheral blood, obtained on day 0 of AZD1222 vaccination. Written as DNA, the CDR3 is TGTGCCAGCAGCCTAGACAAGAGCTCTGGAAACACCATATATTTT. This encodes CASSLDKSSGNTIYF.